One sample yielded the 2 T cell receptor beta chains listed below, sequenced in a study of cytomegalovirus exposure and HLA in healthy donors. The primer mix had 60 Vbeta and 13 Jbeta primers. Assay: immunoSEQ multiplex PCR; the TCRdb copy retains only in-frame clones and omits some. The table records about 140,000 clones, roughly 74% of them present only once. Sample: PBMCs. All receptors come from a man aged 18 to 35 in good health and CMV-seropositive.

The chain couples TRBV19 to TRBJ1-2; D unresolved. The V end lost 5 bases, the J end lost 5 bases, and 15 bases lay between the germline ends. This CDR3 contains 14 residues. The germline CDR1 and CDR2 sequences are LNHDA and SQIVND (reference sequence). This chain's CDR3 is CASSQSEVLYGYTF. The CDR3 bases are TGTGCCAGTAGTCAGAGTGAGGTCCTTTATGGCTACACCTTC. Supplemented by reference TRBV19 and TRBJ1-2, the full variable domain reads DGGITQSPKYLFRKEGQNVTLSCEQNLNHDAMYWYRQDPGQGLRLIYYSQIVNDFQKGDIAEGYSVSREKKESFPLTVTSAQKNPTAFYLCASSQSEVLYGYTFGSGTRLTVV.

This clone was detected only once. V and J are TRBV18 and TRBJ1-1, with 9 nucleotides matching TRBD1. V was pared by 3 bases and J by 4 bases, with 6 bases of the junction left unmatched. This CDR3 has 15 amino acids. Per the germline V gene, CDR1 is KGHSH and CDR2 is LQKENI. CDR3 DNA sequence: TGTGCCAGCTCACCCCGGACAGGGGAGGGCACTGAAGCTTTCTTT. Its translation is CASSPRTGEGTEAFF.